These 9 T cell receptor beta chains were all obtained from the same sample, sequenced in a study of blood T cell repertoires in COVID-19. Produced via immunoSEQ multiplex PCR; TCRdb's table is partial and in-frame only. The data show 200,000 to 250,000 clones, 70% to 90% seen once. Sequencing used PBMCs or T cells enriched from blood (not recorded which). The receptors come from a young man who had recovered from COVID-19.

The chain carries TRBV6-4 and TRBJ2-2, with TRBD2 as a possible D gene (5 bases). V was cut by 2 bases and J by 6 bases, with 10 bases left in between. This CDR3 is built from 14 residues. CDR1 is MRHNA, CDR2 SNTAGT, per germline. The CDR3: CASSDGWRAGELFF. CDR3 nucleotides: TGTGCCAGCAGTGACGGTTGGCGGGCCGGGGAGCTGTTTTTT.

This clone was seen once. The chain recombines TRBV6-6 with TRBJ1-2, with 10 bases fitting TRBD1. Germline V gene lookup returns CDR1 MNHNY and CDR2 SVGAGI (reference sequence). The CDR3 has 13 residues. J lost 5 bases, V lost 7 bases, and 4 bases had no gene match. CDR3 coding DNA: TGTGCCAGCAACGACAGGGGGCAGTATGGCTACACCTTC. Its protein is CASNDRGQYGYTF.

The chain employs TRBV19 and TRBJ1-5; 7 bases agree with TRBD1. This CDR3 has 13 amino acids. With V trimmed by 6 bases and J by 7 bases, 6 bases remained unmatched. From germline, CDR1 is LNHDA and CDR2 SQIVND (reference sequence). The CDR3 here is CASSPTGWQPQHF. CDR3 DNA: TGTGCCAGTAGCCCGACAGGGTGGCAGCCCCAGCATTTT.

This chain connects TRBV10-1 to TRBJ2-7, with D unresolved. V was trimmed by 3 bases and J by 2 bases, leaving 17 bases between them. Germline V gene lookup returns CDR1 WNHNN and CDR2 SYGVQD (reference sequence). The CDR3 is 16 amino acids. CDR3 in amino acids: CASSDMAGSQTYEQYF. The CDR3 DNA reads TGCGCCAGCAGTGATATGGCAGGATCACAAACCTACGAGCAGTACTTC.

This rearrangement joins TRBV28 to TRBJ2-7; tentatively, D is TRBD2 (5 bases). The V gene lost 0 bases and the J gene lost 1 base, with 7 bases spanning the gap. The CDR3 extends over 14 amino acids. Germline-derived CDR1 and CDR2 are MDHEN and SYDVKM. CDR3 residues: CASSLWRVSYEQYF. DNA of the CDR3: TGTGCCAGCAGTTTATGGAGGGTATCCTACGAGCAGTACTTC.

The V and J genes are TRBV6-5 and TRBJ1-2; no firm D call. The CDR3 has 15 amino acids. Germline-derived CDR1 and CDR2 are MNHEY and SVGAGI. V lost 6 bases, J lost 8 bases, and 22 bases lay in between. The CDR3 coding sequence is TGTGCCAGCAGGATCTTGAGAGGAATCTCGAGGGGCTACACCTTC. Amino acids: CASRILRGISRGYTF.

This clone was observed a single time. V is TRBV5-1 and J is TRBJ1-6; unclear D gene. The V end lost 4 bases, the J end lost 5 bases, and 13 bases lay between the germline ends. This CDR3 is 15 amino acids long. Germline-derived CDR1 and CDR2 are SGHRS and YFSETQ. The CDR3 DNA reads TGCGCCAGCAGCCCCGCCTACGGGAATAATTCACCCCTCCACTTT. Translation: CASSPAYGNNSPLHF. The complete variable domain, with remaining parts taken from reference TRBV5-1 and TRBJ1-6, reads KAGVTQTPRYLIKTRGQQVTLSCSPISGHRSVSWYQQTPGQGLQFLFEYFSETQRNKGNFPGRFSGRQFSNSRSEMNVSTLELGDSALYLCASSPAYGNNSPLHFGNGTRLTVT.

This clone was picked up many times. The chain recombines TRBV24-1 with TRBJ2-2; D is unclear. The CDR3 totals 15 residues. The V end lost 1 base, the J end lost 3 bases, and 8 bases lay between the germline ends. Germline CDR1 KGHDR, CDR2 SFDVKD. In nucleotides, the CDR3 is TGTGCCACCAGTGATTTACGAAGCGACACCGGGGAGCTGTTTTTT. Translated, it gives CATSDLRSDTGELFF.

The chain recombines TRBV2 with TRBJ1-2; D is unclear. CDR1 SNHLY and CDR2 FYNNEI come from the germline V gene. The CDR3 spans 12 residues. Trimming stripped 10 bases from V and 7 bases from J, with 16 bases between. The CDR3 DNA sequence: TGTGCCATCAGCGGGCCCCGGGGTGGCTACACCTTC. It is translated as CAISGPRGGYTF. Combining the CDR3 with reference TRBV2 and TRBJ1-2 gives the whole variable domain EPEVTQTPSHQVTQMGQEVILRCVPISNHLYFYWYRQILGQKVEFLVSFYNNEISEKSEIFDDQFSVERPDGSNFTLKIRSTKLEDSAMYFCAISGPRGGYTFGSGTRLTVV.